This T cell receptor (beta chain) derives from a study of blood T cell repertoires in COVID-19. Study background: COVID-19 samples collected from the United States, Italy and Spain covered acute and convalescent phases. Nucleic acid was either cDNA or gDNA, and it came from T cells, B-cell-depleted T cells, or PBMCs.

Authors' analysis steps: Amplified reference gene primers provided the basis for estimating nucleated cell counts. Method: immunoSEQ multiplex PCR; TCRdb's copy keeps in-frame clones and lacks some. Clonal size and the V and J genes are those of that table, whereas D and trimming came from the DNA. This sample has 65,000 to 100,000 clones; 89% occur once, and the top ten carry roughly 8.9%. CDR3 length equals 13 residues. In germline, CDR1 is SGHAT, CDR2 FQNNGV. V lost 5 bases and J lost 4, with 9 bases in between. The sample comprised peripheral blood. This clonotype originated in a man between 50 and 59 years old with acute or convalescent COVID-19. This chain joins TRBV11-2 and TRBJ1-3; D unresolved. CDR3 protein: CASSPSGGNTIYF. The CDR3 nucleotides are TGTGCCAGCAGCCCTTCAGGCGGAAACACCATATATTTT.